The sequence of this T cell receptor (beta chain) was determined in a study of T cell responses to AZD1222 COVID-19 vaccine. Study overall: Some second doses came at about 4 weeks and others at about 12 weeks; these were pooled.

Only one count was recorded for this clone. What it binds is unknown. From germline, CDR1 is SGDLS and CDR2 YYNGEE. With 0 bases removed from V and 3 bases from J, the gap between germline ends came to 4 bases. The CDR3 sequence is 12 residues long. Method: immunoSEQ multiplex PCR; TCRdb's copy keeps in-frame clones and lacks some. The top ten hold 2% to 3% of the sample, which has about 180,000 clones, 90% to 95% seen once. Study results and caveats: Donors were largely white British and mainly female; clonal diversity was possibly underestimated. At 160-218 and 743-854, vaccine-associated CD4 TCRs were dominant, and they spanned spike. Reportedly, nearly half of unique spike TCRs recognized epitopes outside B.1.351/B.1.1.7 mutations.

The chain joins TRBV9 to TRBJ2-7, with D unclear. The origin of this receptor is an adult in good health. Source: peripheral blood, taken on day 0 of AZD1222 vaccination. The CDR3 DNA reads TGTGCCAGCAGCGTAGACGGCTACGAGCAGTACTTC. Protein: CASSVDGYEQYF.